Listed below are T cell receptor beta chains from one sample, sequenced in a study of long-term antiretroviral therapy in people with HIV. The repertoire was sequenced with immunoSEQ multiplex PCR; TCRdb's copy has only in-frame clones and lacks some. The repertoire holds 20,000 to 25,000 clones, with approximately 91% as singletons. This sample comprised unsorted PBMCs, obtained 0.6 years after starting antiretroviral therapy. The receptors come from a man aged 60-69 years with HIV. The CDR3 runs from the conserved cysteine through the conserved F or W. Fields, in order: CDR3 protein, V gene, J gene, CDR3 length.

CASSLTSGGAHEQYF	TRBV5-1	TRBJ2-7	15
CASSQAKTGQNTEAFF	TRBV2	TRBJ1-1	16
CASSIGDIYYNEQFF	TRBV19	TRBJ2-1	15
CASSPQFRSGANVLTF	TRBV7-3	TRBJ2-6	16
CASSYPGRNTEAFF	TRBV6-5	TRBJ1-1	14
CASSVLGGTDTQYF	TRBV2	TRBJ2-3	14
CASRQLGGQETQYF	TRBV6-5	TRBJ2-5	14
CASSHSDSPLNQPQHF	TRBV7-9	TRBJ1-5	16
CASSDLYGYTF	TRBV18	TRBJ1-2	11
CASSLNTGTGIEKLFF	TRBV5-1	TRBJ1-4	16
CASSPGRGGYGYTF	TRBV7-3	TRBJ1-2	14
CASSRDRGELFF	TRBV5-1	TRBJ2-2	12
CASSLGLAGSTDTQYF	TRBV5-4	TRBJ2-3	16
CASSDSPSYGYTF	TRBV10-1	TRBJ1-2	13
CASSRPGPMNTEAFF	TRBV4-2	TRBJ1-1	15
CASSYSSIGGYEQYF	TRBV6-6	TRBJ2-7	15
CASSLGGDYGYTF	TRBV5-6	TRBJ1-2	13
CSVEGGRASSYNEQFF	TRBV29-1	TRBJ2-1	16
CASSPPGGTEFTEAFF	TRBV18	TRBJ1-1	16
CASSPRSGGSYEQYF	TRBV18	TRBJ2-7	15
CASSDYQGADEQYF	TRBV7-2	TRBJ2-7	14
CASSQSSRGFSGNTIYF	TRBV16	TRBJ1-3	17
CACGPSPSGNEQFF	TRBV30	TRBJ2-1	14
CASSLLPWDTGELFF	TRBV5-1	TRBJ2-2	15
CASRAPGLTLYEQYF	TRBV2	TRBJ2-7	15
CASSLRQGYGEETQYF	TRBV7-9	TRBJ2-5	16
CASNGGLYTGELFF	TRBV19	TRBJ2-2	14
CATSAGFTDTQYF	TRBV27	TRBJ2-3	13
CARGVKGLVGNTIYF	TRBV19	TRBJ1-3	15
CSVTGTGGFNEKLFF	TRBV29-1	TRBJ1-4	15
CASMRRGQSADTQYF	TRBV6-5	TRBJ2-3	15
CASRDINYGYTF	TRBV27	TRBJ1-2	12
CASTPTRDTDTQYF	TRBV7-9	TRBJ2-3	14
CASGPGQPTDTQYF	TRBV9	TRBJ2-3	14
CASNGRSTDTQYF	TRBV10-1	TRBJ2-3	13
CASSFGGISTDTQYF	TRBV5-4	TRBJ2-3	15
CASSLGNYGYTF	TRBV25-1	TRBJ1-2	12
CASSLDGPDTQYF	TRBV28	TRBJ2-3	13
CASSTHGGNEQFF	TRBV7-2	TRBJ2-1	13
CASSPPGDYGETQYF	TRBV18	TRBJ2-5	15
CASSLFGPPRDYGYTF	TRBV5-1	TRBJ1-2	16
CASSLNPVAETSTDTQYF	TRBV7-3	TRBJ2-3	18
CASGQGMEGNTIYF	TRBV30	TRBJ1-3	14
CASSRTDAFEAFF	TRBV28	TRBJ1-1	13
CASSQDSRDSGNEQFF	TRBV4-1	TRBJ2-1	16
CASSPMLAGITDTQYF	TRBV18	TRBJ2-3	16
CASSHRNTEAFF	TRBV6-5	TRBJ1-1	12
CASSYSSAGTQETQYF	TRBV6-5	TRBJ2-5	16
CASTIGVHSYEQYF	TRBV11-1	TRBJ2-7	14
CASSARDRDSPLHF	TRBV9	TRBJ1-6	14
CASSLGRDGEQYF	TRBV11-2	TRBJ2-7	13
CASIGAGEVRYYGYTF	TRBV28	TRBJ1-2	16
CASSLQPGSTDTQYF	TRBV7-6	TRBJ2-3	15
CASSPKPRTDRAEKLFF	TRBV18	TRBJ1-4	17
CASSSGTDYYGYTF	TRBV28	TRBJ1-2	14
CAISESGGMNTEAFF	TRBV10-3	TRBJ1-1	15
CASSEARSGELFF	TRBV2	TRBJ2-2	13